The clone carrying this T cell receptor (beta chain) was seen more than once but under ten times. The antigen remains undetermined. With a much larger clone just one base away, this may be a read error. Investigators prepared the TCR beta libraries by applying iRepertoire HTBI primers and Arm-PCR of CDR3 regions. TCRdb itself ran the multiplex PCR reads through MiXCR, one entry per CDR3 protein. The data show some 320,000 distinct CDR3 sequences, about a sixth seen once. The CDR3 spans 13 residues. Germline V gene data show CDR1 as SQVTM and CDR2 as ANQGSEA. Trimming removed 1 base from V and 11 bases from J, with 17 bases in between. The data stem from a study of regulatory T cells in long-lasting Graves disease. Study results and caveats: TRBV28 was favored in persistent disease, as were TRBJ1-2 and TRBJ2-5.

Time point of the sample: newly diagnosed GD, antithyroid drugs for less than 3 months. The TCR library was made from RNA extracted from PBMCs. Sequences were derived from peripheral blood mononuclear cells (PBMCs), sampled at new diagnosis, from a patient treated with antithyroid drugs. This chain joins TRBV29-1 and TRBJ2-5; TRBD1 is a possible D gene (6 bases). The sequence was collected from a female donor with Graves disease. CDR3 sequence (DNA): TGCAGCGTTGAAGCCTTGTGGGACAATGAGCAGTACTTC. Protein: CSVEALWDNEQYF.